The present T cell receptor (beta chain) was sequenced within a study of radiotherapy plus CTLA-4 blockade in lung cancer. Findings of the study overall: The best predictor of response was reported to be early blood T cell clone dynamics, with interferon-beta. The study found tumor-derived TCR clones expanded in blood after radiotherapy plus ipilimumab.

Some clones are missing from TCRdb's copy, which holds only in-frame ones; the method was immunoSEQ multiplex PCR. The repertoire holds almost 55,000 clones, with roughly 80% as singletons. Germline CDR1 reads ENHRY; CDR2 reads SYGVKD. The J segment lost 7 bases and the V segment lost 2 bases, leaving 2 bases of the junction unmatched. The CDR3 loop spans 15 amino acids. With regard to this clone: Its antigen remains unknown.

The chain links TRBV10-3 to TRBJ1-6; 10 nucleotides agree with TRBD1. The sequence was obtained from a human donor with non-small cell lung cancer who had a partial response to radiotherapy plus ipilimumab. The sample in question was peripheral blood, obtained from a patient treated with radiotherapy plus ipilimumab. The CDR3 DNA sequence: TGTGCCATCAGTGAGCGGGACAGGGGCAATTCACCCCTCCACTTT. Translation: CAISERDRGNSPLHF.